These 14 T cell receptor beta chains were sequenced from one sample in a study of shared clonotypes between healthy human individuals. Generated by immunoSEQ multiplex PCR, the TCRdb table keeps only in-frame clones and is missing some. The sample consists of roughly 170,000 clones, around 63% of them appearing once. Sequenced sample: memory CD4+ T cells sorted from blood. Regarding subset: CD45RA-negative fraction. The receptors shown here come from a man younger than 40 in good health.

The chain combines TRBV9 with TRBJ2-1, with D possibly being TRBD1 (6 bases). Trimming removed 0 bases from V and 0 bases from J, with 16 bases in between. This CDR3 region has 18 residues. Per germline, CDR1 SGDLS and CDR2 YYNGEE. The CDR3 coding sequence is TGTGCCAGCAGCGTAGCCGGGACATTAACTTACTCCTACAATGAGCAGTTCTTC. It encodes CASSVAGTLTYSYNEQFF. Variable domain in full (rest from reference TRBV9 and TRBJ2-1): DSGVTQTPKHLITATGQRVTLRCSPRSGDLSVYWYQQSLDQGLQFLIQYYNGEERAKGNILERFSAQQFPDLHSELNLSSLELGDSALYFCASSVAGTLTYSYNEQFFGPGTRLTVL.

This sequence joins TRBV7-9 and TRBJ2-6; D gene unclear. CDR1 is SEHNR and CDR2 is FQNEAQ in the germline V gene (reference sequence). V lost 6 bases to trimming and J lost 1 base, with 16 bases between them. This CDR3 is 17 amino acids long. The CDR3 DNA reads as TGTGCCAGCAGTCACTTGGGGATCCCATCTGGGGCCAACGTCCTGACTTTC. It yields the protein CASSHLGIPSGANVLTF.

This clone was observed a single time. V gene TRBV10-3 combines with J gene TRBJ1-5; no definite D call. Trimming left V 0 bases short and J 6 bases short, with 9 bases between. Germline CDR1 and CDR2: ENHRY and SYGVKD. The CDR3 sequence is 14 residues long. CDR3 protein: CAISESSGVQPQHF. The CDR3 bases are TGTGCCATCAGTGAGTCGTCAGGAGTTCAGCCCCAGCATTTT.

The chain employs TRBV2 and TRBJ2-7, with a possible D match to TRBD1 (6 bases). V was clipped by 7 bases and J by 6 bases, with 10 bases between them. The CDR3 has 11 residues. Germline V gives CDR1 SNHLY, CDR2 FYNNEI. Here the CDR3 reads CASTQGREQYF. For the CDR3, the DNA is TGTGCCAGCACACAGGGCCGCGAGCAGTACTTC.

This clone was seen only a few times. The chain combines TRBV28 with TRBJ2-7, with 9 bases aligning to TRBD1. The V segment lost 6 bases and the J segment 2 bases; nucleotides outside the gene matches: 8. CDR1 and CDR2 (germline): MDHEN, SYDVKM. The CDR3 has 15 residues. CDR3 sequence: CASSPGTGRAYEQYF. CDR3 DNA: TGTGCCAGCAGCCCCGGGACAGGGCGGGCCTACGAGCAGTACTTC. Complete variable domain (other parts from reference TRBV28 and TRBJ2-7): DVKVTQSSRYLVKRTGEKVFLECVQDMDHENMFWYRQDPGLGLRLIYFSYDVKMKEKGDIPEGYSVSREKKERFSLILESASTNQTSMYLCASSPGTGRAYEQYFGPGTRLTVT.

V usage is TRBV7-3 and J usage is TRBJ2-3; 14 positions match TRBD2. The CDR3 is made up of 17 amino acids. CDR1 SGHTA and CDR2 FQGTGA come from the germline V gene. Losses at the gene ends were 5 bases for V and 7 bases for J; bases not matched to a gene: 11. Written as DNA, the CDR3 is TGTGCCAGCAGCCTACCTGCCGGGACTAGCGGGAGCAATACGCAGTATTTT. Its protein is CASSLPAGTSGSNTQYF.

This rearrangement joins TRBV29-1 to TRBJ2-1; 9 bases fit TRBD1. V gave up 7 bases and J gave up 5 bases; unmatched junction bases: 12. Germline V lookup: CDR1 SQVTM, CDR2 ANQGSEA. This CDR3 is 15 amino acids long. The CDR3: CSARRTGGGHNEQFF. The CDR3 DNA sequence: TGCAGCGCAAGGAGAACAGGGGGCGGACACAATGAGCAGTTCTTC.

V gene TRBV4-1 combines with J gene TRBJ1-1; D unclear. Trimming removed 3 bases at V and 6 bases at J, with 17 bases between. Germline V lookup: CDR1 MGHRA, CDR2 YSYEKL. The CDR3 has 15 amino acids. The CDR3 spells CASSHPGREGAEAFF. In nucleotides, the CDR3 is TGCGCCAGCAGCCATCCAGGCCGAGAAGGCGCTGAAGCTTTCTTT.

The CDR3 protein is CASSLLGGIGKNIQYF. As DNA, the CDR3 is TGTGCCAGCAGTTTATTAGGCGGGATAGGCAAAAACATTCAGTACTTC. The J gene is TRBJ2-4, the V gene TRBV27; tentatively, D is TRBD2 (6 bases). V gave up 1 base and J gave up 3 bases, with 13 bases separating them. The CDR3 runs to 16 residues. Germline loops: CDR1 MNHEY, CDR2 SMNVEV (reference sequence).

This clone was counted between two and nine times. The chain has TRBV30 and TRBJ2-3; 10 nucleotides align to TRBD2. Per the germline V gene, CDR1 is GTSNPN and CDR2 is SVGIG (reference sequence). The CDR3 has 14 amino acids. The J segment lost 1 base and the V segment lost 6 bases, leaving 4 bases of the junction unmatched. The DNA of the CDR3 is TGTGCCTGTAGGGGGACTAGCGGCACAGATACGCAGTATTTT. Translation gives CACRGTSGTDTQYF.

This clone was counted between two and nine times. The chain couples TRBV2 to TRBJ2-6; D gene uncertain. From germline, CDR1 is SNHLY and CDR2 FYNNEI. Between the trimmed V and J ends, which lost 4 bases and 0 bases, there was a span of 4 bases. There are 14 residues in the CDR3. Here the CDR3 DNA reads TGTGCCAGCAGTGGCTTCTCTGGGGCCAACGTCCTGACTTTC. Translation: CASSGFSGANVLTF.

The V and J genes are TRBV11-2 and TRBJ2-1; D uncertain. Germline V CDR1 and CDR2: SGHAT, FQNNGV. The CDR3 is 10 amino acids. The V and J ends lost 5 bases and 16 bases respectively, with 12 bases between them. CDR3 loop: CASSLRVVFF. The CDR3 DNA is TGTGCCAGCAGCCTTCGAGTCGTTTTCTTC. The entire variable domain, with the rest obtained from reference TRBV11-2 and TRBJ2-1, is as follows: EAGVAQSPRYKIIEKRQSVAFWCNPISGHATLYWYQQILGQGPKLLIQFQNNGVVDDSQLPKDRFSAERLKGVDSTLKIQPAKLEDSAVYLCASSLRVVFFGPGTRLTVL.

The chain's CDR3 is CAWSMTRGGELFF. The DNA for the CDR3 is TGTGCCTGGAGTATGACCCGGGGGGGGGAGCTGTTTTTT. This chain connects TRBV30 to TRBJ2-2, with TRBD2 as a possible D gene (6 bases). The germline V gene has CDR1 GTSNPN and CDR2 SVGIG (reference sequence). The CDR3 covers 13 residues. The V end was cut by 2 bases, the J end by 8 bases, with 12 bases between.

The chain links TRBV14 to TRBJ2-6; D is uncertain. Germline loops: CDR1 SGHDN, CDR2 FVKESK. Trimming took off 0 bases at V and 6 bases at J, with 12 bases between the two ends. The CDR3 totals 16 residues. As DNA, the CDR3 is TGTGCCAGCAGCCAAGATCTGCAGAGGAAGGCCAACGTCCTGACTTTC. Translation: CASSQDLQRKANVLTF. The entire variable domain, with the rest obtained from reference TRBV14 and TRBJ2-6, is as follows: EAGVTQFPSHSVIEKGQTVTLRCDPISGHDNLYWYRRVMGKEIKFLLHFVKESKQDESGMPNNRFLAERTGGTYSTLKVQPAELEDSGVYFCASSQDLQRKANVLTFGAGSRLTVL.